This TCR beta chain was identified in a study of spatial heterogeneity in lung cancer. Broader study findings: Blood showed ubiquitous tumor TCRs more often at resection than at routine follow-up.

The germline CDR1 and CDR2 sequences are SEHNR and FQNEAQ (reference sequence). The J segment lost 5 bases and the V segment lost 1 base, leaving 12 bases of the junction unmatched. This CDR3 comprises 18 residues. A remark on this clonotype: What it binds is not known.

TCRdb passed the 5' RACE reads through MiXCR, listing each CDR3 protein once. The profile covers about 80,000 distinct CDR3 sequences, with 15% to 25% appearing a single time and about 6.8% taken by the ten largest. Stated time point: sample taken at primary tumor resection. No cell sorting; template was whole RNA from tumor, lung tissue or PBMC. Donation came from 70 or so patients with untreated early-stage non-small cell lung cancer. The sequence was collected from a male donor with early-stage non-small cell lung cancer. The V call is TRBV7-9, the J call TRBJ2-4; 9 bases fit TRBD1. Sequencing used PBMCs, obtained at surgery. CDR3 amino acids: CASSLGPGQGPAQNIQYF. The DNA of the CDR3 is TGTGCCAGCAGCTTAGGCCCGGGACAGGGCCCGGCCCAAAACATTCAGTACTTC. The complete variable domain, with remaining parts taken from reference TRBV7-9 and TRBJ2-4, reads DTGVSQNPRHKITKRGQNVTFRCDPISEHNRLYWYRQTLGQGPEFLTYFQNEAQLEKSRLLSDRFSAERPKGSFSTLEIQRTEQGDSAMYLCASSLGPGQGPAQNIQYFGAGTRLSVL.